This is a list of T cell receptor beta chains from one sample in a study of blood T cell repertoires in COVID-19. Clones were read by immunoSEQ multiplex PCR, and TCRdb kept only the in-frame ones, dropping some. This table holds approximately 20,000 clones, 82% found once. Sequenced input: peripheral blood. These receptor sequences come from a human donor in a cohort sampled during active COVID-19. The CDR3 runs from the conserved cysteine through the conserved F or W. The D gene is left open where the match is weak. Only part of the rows carry a size: once, few, many, or a class if the clone is expanded.

16	.	TRBV6-2/TRBV6-3	TRBJ1-5	.	TGTGCCAGCAGTTCTACACCCAGCGATATTACTCAGCCCCAGCATTTT	CASSSTPSDITQPQHF
12	.	TRBV12-3/TRBV12-4	TRBJ2-5	.	TGTGCCAGCAGTTCCTCGGTTGGGACCCAGTACTTC	CASSSSVGTQYF
14	.	TRBV4-1	TRBJ2-5	.	TGCGCCAGCAGCGCAAGAGACAGAAAAGAGACCCAGTACTTC	CASSARDRKETQYF
14	once	TRBV27	TRBJ1-1	.	TGTGCCAGCAGTTTAGGAGGGAGTGGGACTGAAGCTTTCTTT	CASSLGGSGTEAFF
15	.	TRBV28	TRBJ1-5	TRBD1	TGTGCCAGCAGATTACAGGGGGCTGGCAATCAGCCCCAGCATTTT	CASRLQGAGNQPQHF
12	.	TRBV6-5	TRBJ1-5	TRBD1	TGTGCCAGCAGTACAGGGGATCAGCCCCAGCATTTT	CASSTGDQPQHF
15	.	TRBV18	TRBJ1-4	.	TGTGCCAGCTCACCATCCGCCGGGGCTAATGAAAAACTGTTTTTT	CASSPSAGANEKLFF
15	once	TRBV4-1	TRBJ2-2	TRBD1	TGCGCCAGCAGCCAAGGGACAGGGCACACCGGGGAGCTGTTTTTT	CASSQGTGHTGELFF
14	.	TRBV5-1	TRBJ2-1	.	TGCGCCAGCAGTTTAGCGTCTACCTACAATGAGCAGTTCTTC	CASSLASTYNEQFF
18	few	TRBV15	TRBJ2-6	TRBD1	TGTGCCACCAGCACCTTACAGGGGGCTACCTCTGGGGCCAACGTCCTGACTTTC	CATSTLQGATSGANVLTF
12	.	TRBV5-1	TRBJ2-7	.	TGCGCCAGCAGCTCCCCTAGGGGGGAGCAGTACTTC	CASSSPRGEQYF
15	.	TRBV4-2	TRBJ2-7	TRBD2	TGTGCCAGCAGCCAAGATCTAGCGGGAGCCTACGAGCAGTACTTC	CASSQDLAGAYEQYF
17	.	TRBV5-5	TRBJ2-1	TRBD2	TGTGCCAGCAGCTGGAAAGGACTAGCGGGAGCCCACAATGAGCAGTTCTTC	CASSWKGLAGAHNEQFF
15	few	TRBV6-4	TRBJ2-1	TRBD2	TGTGCCAGCAGTGTACTAGCGGGAGCCTACAATGAGCAGTTCTTC	CASSVLAGAYNEQFF
15	few	TRBV9	TRBJ1-2	.	TGTGCCAGCAGCGTAGTGAACAGGGTAGGGAGTGGCTACACCTTC	CASSVVNRVGSGYTF
16	once	TRBV24-1	TRBJ2-7	TRBD2	TGTGCCACCAGTGATCCCGGAGGGACTAGCTCCTACGAGCAGTACTTC	CATSDPGGTSSYEQYF
16	.	TRBV7-9	TRBJ2-2	TRBD2	TGTGCCAGCAGCTCGGGACTAGCGGCTAACACCGGGGAGCTGTTTTTT	CASSSGLAANTGELFF
16	.	TRBV27	TRBJ1-2	.	TGTGCCAGCAGTTTATACCAATATGAGGGATACTATGGCTACACCTTC	CASSLYQYEGYYGYTF
16	.	TRBV6-1	TRBJ2-3	TRBD2	TGTGCCAGCAGTGATAGTATAGCGGGAGGGAGGGATACGCAGTATTTT	CASSDSIAGGRDTQYF
17	.	TRBV7-9	TRBJ2-3	TRBD2	TGTGCCAGCAGCTTACCTAGCGGGAGGCGCGCTACAGATACGCAGTATTTT	CASSLPSGRRATDTQYF
14	.	TRBV6-2/TRBV6-3	TRBJ2-2	.	TGTGCCAGCAGTTACTCTGCAGACACCGGGGAGCTGTTTTTT	CASSYSADTGELFF
16	.	TRBV11-2	TRBJ1-5	.	TGTGCCAGCAGCTTATTATCAGGGTATCGCAATCAGCCCCAGCATTTT	CASSLLSGYRNQPQHF
15	.	TRBV18	TRBJ2-3	TRBD1	TGTGCCAGCCAAATGGACAGGGGAGACACAGATACGCAGTATTTT	CASQMDRGDTDTQYF
13	.	TRBV24-1	TRBJ2-7	.	TGTGCCACCAGTCCCGGGACTTTTCTCGAGCAGTACTTC	CATSPGTFLEQYF
14	.	TRBV7-8	TRBJ1-1	.	TGTGCCAGCAGCCGAGGGGGGGTTTGGGTTGATGCTTTCTTT	CASSRGGVWVDAFF
14	.	TRBV7-2	TRBJ2-1	TRBD2	TGTGCCAGCAGCGCGCGTCGACTAGCCGGGGAGCAGTTCTTC	CASSARRLAGEQFF
13	.	TRBV27	TRBJ2-2	.	TGTGCCAGCAGTTTCTACGTCACCGGGGAGCTGTTTTTT	CASSFYVTGELFF
15	few	TRBV7-8	TRBJ2-1	.	TGTGCCAGCAGCTTAGATTTGGGCCAGTACAATGAGCAGTTCTTC	CASSLDLGQYNEQFF
8	.	TRBV27	TRBJ1-3	TRBD1	TGTGCCAACAAGACAGGGCATTTT	CANKTGHF
16	few	TRBV6-2/TRBV6-3	TRBJ2-1	.	TGTGCCAGCAGTCCGACTAGTTCCGCCCCCTACAATGAGCAGTTCTTC	CASSPTSSAPYNEQFF
13	.	TRBV9	TRBJ2-1	TRBD2	TGTGCCAGCAGAGGGACTAGCGGAGGTGAGCAGTTCTTC	CASRGTSGGEQFF
14	.	TRBV19	TRBJ2-7	TRBD2	TGTGCCAGTAAAAGCGGGAGCCCCGGTGTGGAGCAGTACTTC	CASKSGSPGVEQYF
16	.	TRBV28	TRBJ1-6	.	TGTGCCAGCAGTTTCCAGGCGAGCTCCTATAATTCACCCCTCCACTTT	CASSFQASSYNSPLHF
14	.	TRBV9	TRBJ2-1	.	TGTGCCAGCAGCGCGGACTATCATCTCAATGAGCAGTTCTTC	CASSADYHLNEQFF
19	.	TRBV3-1/TRBV3-2	TRBJ2-3	TRBD2	TGTGCCAGCAGCCCGTTTCCGGGACTAGCGGGAGGGGACACAGATACGCAGTATTTT	CASSPFPGLAGGDTDTQYF
15	few	TRBV9	TRBJ2-3	TRBD2	TGTGCCAGCAGCTCCCGAGCGGGAGGCACAGATACGCAGTATTTT	CASSSRAGGTDTQYF
15	.	TRBV30	TRBJ1-4	TRBD1	TGTGCCTCACTACCGGGACAGACAACTAATGAAAAACTGTTTTTT	CASLPGQTTNEKLFF
14	.	TRBV15	TRBJ2-3	TRBD2	TGTGCCACGGGGGAGGGGCCGAGCACAGATACGCAGTATTTT	CATGEGPSTDTQYF
16	.	TRBV21-1	TRBJ2-1	.	TGTGCCAGCAGCCAAACGGGGCGGGGGACCTACAATGAGCAGTTCTTC	CASSQTGRGTYNEQFF
15	.	TRBV30	TRBJ2-7	.	TGTGCCTGGAGCCCGGTCCTTGAGAGCTCCTACGAGCAGTACTTC	CAWSPVLESSYEQYF
13	.	TRBV5-1	TRBJ1-1	.	TGCGCCAGCAGCTTGGGGACAGTAGTGGAAGCTTTCTTT	CASSLGTVVEAFF
15	.	TRBV9	TRBJ2-1	TRBD2	TGTGCCAGCAGCGTAGCTAGCGGGGTAGACAATGAGCAGTTCTTC	CASSVASGVDNEQFF
16	.	TRBV5-4	TRBJ2-5	TRBD2	TGTGCCAGCAGCCGGGGGACTAGCGTTAATAGGGAGACCCAGTACTTC	CASSRGTSVNRETQYF
13	.	TRBV19	TRBJ1-5	TRBD1	TGTGCCAGTTCGGGGACAGGAAATCAGCCCCAGCATTTT	CASSGTGNQPQHF
14	once	TRBV10-3	TRBJ2-3	TRBD2	TGTGCCATCAGTCTAGCGGGAGCTGAAGATACGCAGTATTTT	CAISLAGAEDTQYF
14	.	TRBV15	TRBJ1-1	.	TGTGCCACCAGCAGAGATGAGACTTACACTGAAGCTTTCTTT	CATSRDETYTEAFF
18	.	TRBV2	TRBJ2-1	TRBD2	TGTGCCAGCAGTGATTTAGCGGGAAGCACATTTACATACAATGAGCAGTTCTTC	CASSDLAGSTFTYNEQFF
15	few	TRBV6-1	TRBJ2-2	.	TGTGCCAGCAGTGAAGAGCCGGGGTCCGTCGGGGAGCTGTTTTTT	CASSEEPGSVGELFF
16	.	TRBV28	TRBJ2-2	TRBD1	TGTGCCAGCAGTTTCGTGACAGGGGGGATCACCGGGGAGCTGTTTTTT	CASSFVTGGITGELFF
15	few	TRBV6-4	TRBJ2-3	TRBD2	TGTGCCAGCAGTGTGTTAGCGGGGGGCACAGATACGCAGTATTTT	CASSVLAGGTDTQYF
17	.	TRBV4-2	TRBJ1-5	.	TGTGCCAGCAGCCAAGAGGCAGGGGCCTCCCCTAATCAGCCCCAGCATTTT	CASSQEAGASPNQPQHF
16	.	TRBV11-2	TRBJ2-1	.	TGTGCCAGCAGCTCTCGGTTCGACAGCTATTACAATGAGCAGTTCTTC	CASSSRFDSYYNEQFF
14	.	TRBV19	TRBJ2-4	.	TGTGCCAGTAGGAGACAGGACGTCGGAAACATTCAGTACTTC	CASRRQDVGNIQYF
15	.	TRBV9	TRBJ1-3	.	TGTGCCAGCACGAGAGGACACACCTCTGGAAACACCATATATTTT	CASTRGHTSGNTIYF
13	.	TRBV29-1	TRBJ1-4	TRBD1	TGCAGCGGGCTAGGGGGCGATAATGAAAAACTGTTTTTT	CSGLGGDNEKLFF